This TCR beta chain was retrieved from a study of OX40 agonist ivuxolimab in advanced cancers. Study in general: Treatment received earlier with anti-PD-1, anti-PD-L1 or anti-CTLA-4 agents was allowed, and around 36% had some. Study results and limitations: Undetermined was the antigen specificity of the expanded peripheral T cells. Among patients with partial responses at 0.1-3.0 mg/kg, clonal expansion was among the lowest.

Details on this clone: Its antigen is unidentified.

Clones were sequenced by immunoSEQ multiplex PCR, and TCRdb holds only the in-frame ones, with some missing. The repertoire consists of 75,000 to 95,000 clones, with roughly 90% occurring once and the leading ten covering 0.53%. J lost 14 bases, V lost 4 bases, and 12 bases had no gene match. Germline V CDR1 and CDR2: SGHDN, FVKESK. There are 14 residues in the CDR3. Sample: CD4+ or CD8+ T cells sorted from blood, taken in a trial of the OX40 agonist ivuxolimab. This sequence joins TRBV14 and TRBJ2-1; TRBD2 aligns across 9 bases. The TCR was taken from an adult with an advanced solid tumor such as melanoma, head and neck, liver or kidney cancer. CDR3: CASSPGLATSLKFF. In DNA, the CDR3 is TGTGCCAGCAGCCCCGGACTAGCGACGTCGTTAAAGTTCTTC.